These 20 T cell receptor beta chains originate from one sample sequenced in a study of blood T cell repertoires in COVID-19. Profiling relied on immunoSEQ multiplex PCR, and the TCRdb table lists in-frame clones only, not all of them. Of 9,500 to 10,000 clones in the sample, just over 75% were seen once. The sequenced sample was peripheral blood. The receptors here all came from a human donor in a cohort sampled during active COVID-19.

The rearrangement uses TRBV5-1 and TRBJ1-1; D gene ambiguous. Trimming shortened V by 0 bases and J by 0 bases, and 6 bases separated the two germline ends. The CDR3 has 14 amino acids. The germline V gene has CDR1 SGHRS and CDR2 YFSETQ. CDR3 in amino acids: CASSLVGVNTEAFF. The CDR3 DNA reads TGCGCCAGCAGCTTGGTAGGAGTGAACACTGAAGCTTTCTTT.

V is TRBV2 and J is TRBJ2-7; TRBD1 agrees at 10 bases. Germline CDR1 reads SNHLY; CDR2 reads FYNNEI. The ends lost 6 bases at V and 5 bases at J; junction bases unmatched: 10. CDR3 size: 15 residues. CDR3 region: CASSRTRDRGHEQYF. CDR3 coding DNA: TGTGCCAGCAGCCGTACCCGGGACAGGGGCCACGAGCAGTACTTC.

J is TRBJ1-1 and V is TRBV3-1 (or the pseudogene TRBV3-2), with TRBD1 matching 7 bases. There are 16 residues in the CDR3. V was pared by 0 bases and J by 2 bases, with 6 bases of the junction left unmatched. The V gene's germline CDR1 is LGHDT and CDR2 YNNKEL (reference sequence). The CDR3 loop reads CASSQDGTAKNTEAFF. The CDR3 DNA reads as TGTGCCAGCAGCCAAGATGGGACAGCCAAAAACACTGAAGCTTTCTTT.

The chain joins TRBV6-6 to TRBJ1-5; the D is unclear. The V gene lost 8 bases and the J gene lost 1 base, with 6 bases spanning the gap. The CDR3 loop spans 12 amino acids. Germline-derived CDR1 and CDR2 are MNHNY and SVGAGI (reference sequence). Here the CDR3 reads CASEESNQPQHF. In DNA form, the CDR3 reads TGTGCCAGCGAAGAGAGCAATCAGCCCCAGCATTTT.

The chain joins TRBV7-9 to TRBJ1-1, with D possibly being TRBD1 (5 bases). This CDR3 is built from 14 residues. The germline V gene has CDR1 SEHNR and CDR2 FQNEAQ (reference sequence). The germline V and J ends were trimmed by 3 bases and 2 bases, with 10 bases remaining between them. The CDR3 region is CASSFQTDNTEAFF. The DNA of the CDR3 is TGTGCCAGCAGCTTTCAGACAGATAACACTGAAGCTTTCTTT.

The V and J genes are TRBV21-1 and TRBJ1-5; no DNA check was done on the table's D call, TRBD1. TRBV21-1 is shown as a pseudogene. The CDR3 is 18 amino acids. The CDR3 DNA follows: TGTGCCAGCAGCACACGAGACAGGGGGGGACATAGCAATCAGCCCCAGCATTTT. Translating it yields CASSTRDRGGHSNQPQHF.

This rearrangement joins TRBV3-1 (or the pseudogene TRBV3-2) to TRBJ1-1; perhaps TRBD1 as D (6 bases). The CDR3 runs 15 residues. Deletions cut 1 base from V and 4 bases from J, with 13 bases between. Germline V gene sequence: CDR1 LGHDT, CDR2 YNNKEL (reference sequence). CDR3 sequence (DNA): TGTGCCAGCAGCCAAGCAGGGGCGCGAGGCACTGAAGCTTTCTTT. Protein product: CASSQAGARGTEAFF.

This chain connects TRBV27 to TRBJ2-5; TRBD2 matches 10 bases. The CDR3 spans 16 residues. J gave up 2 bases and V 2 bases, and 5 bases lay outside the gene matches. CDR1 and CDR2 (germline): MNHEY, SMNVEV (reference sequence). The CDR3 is CASSLVASGGQETQYF. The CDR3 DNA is TGTGCCAGCAGTTTAGTGGCTAGCGGGGGACAAGAGACCCAGTACTTC.

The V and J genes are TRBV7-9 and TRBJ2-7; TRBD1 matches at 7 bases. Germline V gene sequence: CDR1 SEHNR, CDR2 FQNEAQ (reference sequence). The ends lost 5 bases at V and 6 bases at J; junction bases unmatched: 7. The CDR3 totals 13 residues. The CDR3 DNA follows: TGTGCCAGCAGCGGGAGACAGGGTTCCGAGCAGTACTTC. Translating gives CASSGRQGSEQYF.

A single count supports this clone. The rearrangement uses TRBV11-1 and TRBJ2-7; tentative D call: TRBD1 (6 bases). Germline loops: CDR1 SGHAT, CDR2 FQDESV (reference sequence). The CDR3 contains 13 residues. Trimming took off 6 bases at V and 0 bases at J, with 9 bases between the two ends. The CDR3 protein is CASSRGGSYEQYF. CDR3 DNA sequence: TGTGCCAGCAGTCGAGGGGGCTCCTACGAGCAGTACTTC.

CDR3 sequence: CASSESLISNQPQHF. In nucleotides, the CDR3 is TGTGCCAGTAGCGAGAGCCTTATAAGCAATCAGCCCCAGCATTTT. This chain uses TRBV19 with TRBJ1-5; D is unclear. V was shortened by 6 bases and J by 1 base, with 13 bases between the two germline ends. The germline V gene encodes CDR1 LNHDA and CDR2 SQIVND (reference sequence). The CDR3 runs to 15 residues.

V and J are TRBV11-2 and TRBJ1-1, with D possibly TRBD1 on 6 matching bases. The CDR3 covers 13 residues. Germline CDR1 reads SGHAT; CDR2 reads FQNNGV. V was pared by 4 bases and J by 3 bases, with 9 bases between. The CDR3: CASSSTGYTEAFF. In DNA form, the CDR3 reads TGTGCCAGCAGCTCGACAGGCTACACTGAAGCTTTCTTT. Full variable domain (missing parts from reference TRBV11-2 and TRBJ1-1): EAGVAQSPRYKIIEKRQSVAFWCNPISGHATLYWYQQILGQGPKLLIQFQNNGVVDDSQLPKDRFSAERLKGVDSTLKIQPAKLEDSAVYLCASSSTGYTEAFFGQGTRLTVV.

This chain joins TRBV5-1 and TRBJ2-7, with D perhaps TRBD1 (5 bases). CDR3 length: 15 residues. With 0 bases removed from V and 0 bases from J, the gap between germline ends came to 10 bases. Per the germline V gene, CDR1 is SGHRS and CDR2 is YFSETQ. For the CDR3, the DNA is TGCGCCAGCAGCTTGGGTCAGGGCTACTCCTACGAGCAGTACTTC. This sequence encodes CASSLGQGYSYEQYF.

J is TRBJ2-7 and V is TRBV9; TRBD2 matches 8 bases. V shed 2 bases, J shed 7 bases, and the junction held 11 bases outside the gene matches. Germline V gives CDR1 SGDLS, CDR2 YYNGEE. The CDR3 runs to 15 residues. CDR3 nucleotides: TGTGCCAGCAGCGTCGGGCAAGCGGGGGCGGCTGAGCAGTACTTC. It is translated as CASSVGQAGAAEQYF.

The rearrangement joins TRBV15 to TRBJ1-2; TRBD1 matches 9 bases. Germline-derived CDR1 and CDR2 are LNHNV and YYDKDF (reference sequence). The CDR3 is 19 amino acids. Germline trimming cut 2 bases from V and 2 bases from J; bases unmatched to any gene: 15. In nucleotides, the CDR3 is TGTGCCACCAGCAGACTGGACCGACAGGGGGGATCTGGAAACTATGGCTACACCTTC. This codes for CATSRLDRQGGSGNYGYTF.

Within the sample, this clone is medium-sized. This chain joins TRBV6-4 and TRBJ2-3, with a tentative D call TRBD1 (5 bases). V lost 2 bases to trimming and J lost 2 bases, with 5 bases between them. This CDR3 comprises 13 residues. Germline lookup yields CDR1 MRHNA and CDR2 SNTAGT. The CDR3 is CASSDGHTDTQYF. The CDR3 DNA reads TGTGCCAGCAGTGACGGACACACAGATACGCAGTATTTT.

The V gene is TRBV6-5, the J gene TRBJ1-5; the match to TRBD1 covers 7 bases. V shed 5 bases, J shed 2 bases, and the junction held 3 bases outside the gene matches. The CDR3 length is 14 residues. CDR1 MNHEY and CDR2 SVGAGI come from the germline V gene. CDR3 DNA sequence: TGTGCCAGCAGTAGACAGGGTGGCAATCAGCCCCAGCATTTT. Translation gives CASSRQGGNQPQHF.

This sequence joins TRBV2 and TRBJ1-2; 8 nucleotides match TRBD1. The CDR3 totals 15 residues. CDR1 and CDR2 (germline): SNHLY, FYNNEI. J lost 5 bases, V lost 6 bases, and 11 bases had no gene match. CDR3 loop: CASRTLSRGPYGYTF. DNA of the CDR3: TGTGCCAGCAGGACCTTATCCAGGGGGCCGTATGGCTACACCTTC.

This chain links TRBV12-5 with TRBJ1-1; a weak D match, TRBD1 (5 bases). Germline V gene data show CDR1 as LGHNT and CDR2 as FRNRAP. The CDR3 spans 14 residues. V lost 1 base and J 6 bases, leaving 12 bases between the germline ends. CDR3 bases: TGTGCTAGTGGTTTGGGGTTGGTGACAGCTGAAGCTTTCTTT. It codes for CASGLGLVTAEAFF.

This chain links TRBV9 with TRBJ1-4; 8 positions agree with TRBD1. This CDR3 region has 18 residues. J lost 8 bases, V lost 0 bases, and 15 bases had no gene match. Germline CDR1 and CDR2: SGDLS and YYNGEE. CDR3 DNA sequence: TGTGCCAGCAGCGTAGGCGGCAGTGTGGGGACAGGAGCCGAAAAACTGTTTTTT. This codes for CASSVGGSVGTGAEKLFF.